These T cell receptor beta chains were read from a single sample in a study of T-cell memory formation after mild COVID-19. TCRdb re-called the 5' RACE reads with MiXCR, one entry per CDR3 protein. Of about 240,000 distinct CDR3 sequences in the sample, 8% to 9.5% were seen once. The sequencing input was PBMCs or a T cell subset sorted from them (not recorded which). These receptor sequences come from a man aged 18 to 29 who had mild COVID-19 (a few samples of this study predate the infection). Cell type and time point are not known. CDR3s include the opening cysteine and the closing phenylalanine or tryptophan. D genes are given only for firm matches. Expanded clones are given a class, and other clones once, few, many or no size at all.

J | D | size | V | CDR3 | DNA
TRBJ2-3 | - | - | TRBV6-2/TRBV6-3 | CASSYSTVRDTDTQYF | TGTGCCAGCAGTTACTCGACGGTCAGAGACACAGATACGCAGTATTTT
TRBJ1-1 | TRBD1 | few | TRBV12-3/TRBV12-4 | CASSFGQVEAFF | TGTGCCAGCAGTTTCGGACAGGTTGAAGCTTTCTTT
TRBJ2-5 | - | few | TRBV6-2/TRBV6-3 | CASSAHTETQYF | TGTGCCAGCAGTGCTCACACGGAGACCCAGTACTTC
TRBJ2-7 | - | many | TRBV7-2 | CASSLGLDAYEQYF | TGTGCCAGCAGCTTAGGATTGGACGCCTACGAGCAGTACTTC
TRBJ2-7 | - | few | TRBV20-1 | CSARVLRGEQYF | TGCAGTGCTAGAGTCCTTCGAGGCGAGCAGTACTTC
TRBJ1-2 | - | many | TRBV30 | CAWSVGRGYTF | TGTGCCTGGAGTGTTGGTAGAGGCTACACCTTC
TRBJ2-2 | - | few | TRBV19 | CASSPRSRANTGELFF | TGTGCCAGTAGTCCCCGGAGTCGGGCGAACACCGGGGAGCTGTTTTTT
TRBJ2-7 | TRBD2 | few | TRBV20-1 | CSAVAGGSYEQYF | TGCAGTGCTGTAGCGGGGGGCTCCTACGAGCAGTACTTC
TRBJ2-5 | - | - | TRBV2 | CASQGLETQYF | TGTGCCAGCCAGGGGTTGGAGACCCAGTACTTC
TRBJ2-4 | TRBD1 | - | TRBV6-5 | CASSTGTGAAKNIQYF | TGTGCCAGCAGTACCGGGACAGGGGCGGCCAAAAACATTCAGTACTTC
TRBJ2-1 | - | few | TRBV24-1 | CATQEGGGEQFF | TGTGCCACCCAGGAGGGAGGAGGTGAGCAGTTCTTC
TRBJ2-5 | - | few | TRBV15 | CATRRGGETKYF | TGTGCCACTAGGAGGGGTGGGGAGACCAAGTACTTC
TRBJ1-5 | - | few | TRBV10-3 | CAISPTGAAQPQHF | TGTGCCATCAGTCCGACAGGCGCGGCTCAGCCCCAGCATTTT
TRBJ2-3 | - | few | TRBV20-1 | CSASQNGITDTQYF | TGCAGTGCTAGCCAGAACGGAATCACAGATACGCAGTATTTT
TRBJ2-5 | - | many | TRBV20-1 | CSATQQTRQETQYF | TGCAGTGCCACGCAACAGACTAGGCAAGAGACCCAGTACTTC
TRBJ2-5 | TRBD2 | - | TRBV13 | CASSLLLAGGGETQYF | TGTGCCAGCAGCCTACTCCTAGCGGGGGGAGGAGAGACCCAGTACTTC
TRBJ2-1 | TRBD2 | - | TRBV5-1 | CASRTSGAYNEQFF | TGCGCCAGCAGGACTAGCGGGGCTTACAATGAGCAGTTCTTC
TRBJ1-2 | - | many | TRBV4-2 | CASSQEGGGYGYTF | TGTGCCAGCAGCCAAGAGGGGGGCGGCTATGGCTACACCTTC
TRBJ2-3 | - | - | TRBV7-3 | CASSSVGLSDTQYF | TGTGCCAGCAGCTCGGTAGGACTTTCAGATACGCAGTATTTT
TRBJ1-5 | - | few | TRBV7-2 | CASSFRTGSNQPQHF | TGTGCCAGCAGCTTTAGGACGGGTAGCAATCAGCCCCAGCATTTT
TRBJ2-5 | - | few | TRBV3-1 | CATLLSGQETQYF | TGTGCCACCCTCCTGTCGGGGCAAGAGACCCAGTACTTC
TRBJ2-2 | TRBD2 | - | TRBV11-2 | CASSLVGGGQDTGELFF | TGTGCCAGCAGCTTAGTCGGGGGGGGCCAGGACACCGGGGAGCTGTTTTTT
TRBJ1-3 | TRBD1 | few | TRBV18 | CASSPGQGRGNTIYF | TGTGCCAGCTCTCCGGGACAGGGGCGTGGAAACACCATATATTTT
TRBJ2-3 | TRBD2 | few | TRBV29-1 | CSASGTSGGDTQYF | TGCAGCGCAAGCGGGACTAGCGGGGGGGATACGCAGTATTTT
TRBJ1-2 | - | - | TRBV28 | CASSWGTYGYTF | TGTGCCAGCAGTTGGGGAACCTATGGCTACACCTTC
TRBJ2-1 | - | - | TRBV24-1 | CATKSVDEQFF | TGTGCCACCAAGAGCGTGGATGAGCAGTTCTTC
TRBJ1-2 | - | many | TRBV12-3/TRBV12-4 | CASSPGREQRGYTF | TGTGCCAGCAGTCCCGGACGGGAGCAGCGTGGCTACACCTTC
TRBJ1-1 | TRBD1 | few | TRBV12-5 | CASGASPQGSNTEAFF | TGTGCTAGTGGTGCATCCCCACAGGGGAGTAACACTGAAGCTTTCTTT
TRBJ1-1 | TRBD1 | - | TRBV25-1 | CASAGGDTEAFF | TGTGCCAGCGCAGGGGGAGACACTGAAGCTTTCTTT
TRBJ1-1 | - | - | TRBV30 | CAWTDQGVTEAFF | TGTGCCTGGACCGATCAGGGTGTTACTGAAGCTTTCTTT
TRBJ1-2 | - | few | TRBV6-6 | CASSYSGENYGYTF | TGTGCCAGCAGTTACTCGGGGGAGAACTATGGCTACACCTTC
TRBJ2-1 | TRBD2 | many | TRBV7-9 | CASSVLAGGPNEQFF | TGTGCCAGCAGCGTACTAGCGGGGGGCCCTAATGAGCAGTTCTTC
TRBJ2-1 | TRBD2 | - | TRBV4-1 | CASSHLGLAGVYSYNEQFF | TGCGCCAGCAGCCACTTGGGACTAGCGGGGGTTTACTCCTACAATGAGCAGTTCTTC
TRBJ1-3 | - | many | TRBV12-3/TRBV12-4 | CASKGRPNSGNTIYF | TGTGCCAGCAAAGGTCGACCGAACTCTGGAAACACCATATATTTT
TRBJ1-5 | - | - | TRBV21-1 | CASSQGEAGHSNQPQHF | TGTGCCAGCAGCCAGGGGGAGGCAGGGCATAGCAATCAGCCCCAGCATTTT
TRBJ1-2 | - | few | TRBV4-1 | CASSQDLRAYGYTF | TGCGCCAGCAGCCAAGACCTCAGGGCCTATGGCTACACCTTC
TRBJ1-2 | - | few | TRBV27 | CASSFREGDGYTF | TGTGCCAGCAGTTTCAGGGAAGGGGATGGCTACACCTTC
TRBJ1-1 | - | - | TRBV18 | CASSSGLGTEAFF | TGTGCCAGCAGCAGCGGCCTTGGGACTGAAGCTTTCTTT
TRBJ2-5 | - | - | TRBV7-9 | CASSLGQVGETQYF | TGTGCCAGCAGCTTAGGACAGGTCGGGGAGACCCAGTACTTC
TRBJ1-1 | - | - | TRBV7-2 | CASSSGLGRNTEAFF | TGTGCCAGCAGCTCAGGTCTCGGACGAAACACTGAAGCTTTCTTT
TRBJ2-6 | - | many | TRBV6-2/TRBV6-3 | CASSYLGPSSGANVLTF | TGTGCCAGCAGTTACTTAGGGCCGAGCTCTGGGGCCAACGTCCTGACTTTC
TRBJ1-3 | - | few | TRBV6-2/TRBV6-3 | CASIRDSSGNTIYF | TGTGCCAGCATACGGGATTCCTCTGGAAACACCATATATTTT
TRBJ2-1 | TRBD2 | few | TRBV7-2 | CASSWGLARQFF | TGTGCCAGCAGCTGGGGACTAGCGCGACAGTTCTTC
TRBJ2-3 | TRBD1 | many | TRBV7-2 | CASSAWERGPQYF | TGTGCCAGCAGCGCGTGGGAAAGGGGGCCGCAGTATTTT
TRBJ1-1 | - | - | TRBV4-3 | CASSQRPTGYTEAFF | TGCGCCAGCAGCCAGCGTCCCACAGGGTACACTGAAGCTTTCTTT
TRBJ1-3 | - | - | TRBV15 | CATSRDQVGRSGNTIYF | TGTGCCACCAGCAGAGATCAGGTGGGCCGCTCTGGAAACACCATATATTTT
TRBJ2-2 | - | - | TRBV19 | CASSIGGHSGELFF | TGTGCCAGTAGTATAGGGGGACATTCCGGGGAGCTGTTTTTT
TRBJ2-1 | - | few | TRBV10-3 | CAISEALDEQFF | TGTGCCATCAGTGAGGCTCTTGACGAGCAGTTCTTC
TRBJ1-5 | - | few | TRBV6-6 | CASSYSSLGSNQPQHF | TGTGCCAGCAGTTACTCGAGTCTTGGTAGCAATCAGCCCCAGCATTTT
TRBJ2-3 | - | few | TRBV4-2 | CASSQDAAGTQYF | TGTGCCAGCAGCCAAGATGCGGCGGGAACGCAGTATTTT
TRBJ2-3 | TRBD1 | - | TRBV3-1 | CASSLPGQGMLDTQYF | TGTGCCAGCAGCCTCCCGGGACAGGGGATGCTGGATACGCAGTATTTT
TRBJ2-5 | - | - | TRBV5-5 | CASSLESQETQYF | TGTGCCAGCAGCCTGGAGTCCCAAGAGACCCAGTACTTC